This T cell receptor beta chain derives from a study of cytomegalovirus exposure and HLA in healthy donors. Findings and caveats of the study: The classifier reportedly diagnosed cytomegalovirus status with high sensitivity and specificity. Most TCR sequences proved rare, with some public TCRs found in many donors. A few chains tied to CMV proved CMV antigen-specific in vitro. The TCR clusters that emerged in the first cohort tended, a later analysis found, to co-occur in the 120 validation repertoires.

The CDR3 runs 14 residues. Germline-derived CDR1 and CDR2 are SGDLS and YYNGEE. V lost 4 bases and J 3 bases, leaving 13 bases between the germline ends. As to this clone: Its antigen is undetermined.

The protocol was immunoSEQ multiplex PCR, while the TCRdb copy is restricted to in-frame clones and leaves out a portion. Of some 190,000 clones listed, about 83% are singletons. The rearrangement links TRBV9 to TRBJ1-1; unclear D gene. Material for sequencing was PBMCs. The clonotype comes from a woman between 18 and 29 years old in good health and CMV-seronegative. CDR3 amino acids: CASSLMRGDTEAFF. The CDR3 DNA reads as TGTGCCAGCAGCCTTATGCGGGGAGACACTGAAGCTTTCTTT.